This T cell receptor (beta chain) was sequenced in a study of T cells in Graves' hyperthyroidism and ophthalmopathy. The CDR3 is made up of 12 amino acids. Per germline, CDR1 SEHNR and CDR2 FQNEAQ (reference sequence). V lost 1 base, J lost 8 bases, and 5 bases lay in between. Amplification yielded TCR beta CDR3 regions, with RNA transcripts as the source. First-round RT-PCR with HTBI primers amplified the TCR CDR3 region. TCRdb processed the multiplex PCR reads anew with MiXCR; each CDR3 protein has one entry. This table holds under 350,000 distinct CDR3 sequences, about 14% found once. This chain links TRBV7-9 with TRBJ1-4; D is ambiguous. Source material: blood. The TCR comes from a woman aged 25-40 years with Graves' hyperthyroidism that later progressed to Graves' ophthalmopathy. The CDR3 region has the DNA TGTGCCAGCAGCTTAGGATACGAAAAACTGTTTTTT. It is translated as CASSLGYEKLFF.